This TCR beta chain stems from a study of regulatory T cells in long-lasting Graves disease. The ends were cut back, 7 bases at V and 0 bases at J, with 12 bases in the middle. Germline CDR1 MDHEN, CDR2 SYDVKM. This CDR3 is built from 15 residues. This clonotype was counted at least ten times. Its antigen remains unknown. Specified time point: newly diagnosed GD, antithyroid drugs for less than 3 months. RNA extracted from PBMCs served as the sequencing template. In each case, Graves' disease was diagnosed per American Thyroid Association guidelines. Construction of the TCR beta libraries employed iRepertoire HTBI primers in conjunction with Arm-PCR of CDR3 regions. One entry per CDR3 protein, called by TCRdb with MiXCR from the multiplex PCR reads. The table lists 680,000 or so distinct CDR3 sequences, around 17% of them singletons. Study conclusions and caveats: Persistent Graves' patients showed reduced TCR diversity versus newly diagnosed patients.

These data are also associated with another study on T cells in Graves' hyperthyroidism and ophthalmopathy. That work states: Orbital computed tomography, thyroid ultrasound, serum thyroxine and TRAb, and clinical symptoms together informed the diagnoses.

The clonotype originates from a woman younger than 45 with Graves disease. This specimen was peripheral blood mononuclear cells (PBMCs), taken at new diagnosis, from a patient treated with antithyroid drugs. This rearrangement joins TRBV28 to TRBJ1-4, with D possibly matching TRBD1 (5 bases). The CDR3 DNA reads TGTGCCAGCATCAACCGGGGCTCAACTAATGAAAAACTGTTTTTT. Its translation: CASINRGSTNEKLFF.